This TCR beta chain is drawn from a study of blood T cells in healthy people across ages (dated by TCRdb to the mid-2010s). Background for the entire study: In model experiments, roughly one uniquely barcoded TCR beta cDNA molecule per two T cells was captured by template switching. Using deep sequencing normalized with unique cDNA molecular identifiers, the study measured how TCR beta repertoire diversity changes with age. The donors were split into four age groups: young (average around 17 years), middle-aged (more than 35), aged (approximately 59) and long-lived (under 85). For two donors (one aged 18 to 30 and one aged 80 or older), the study analyzed two additional independent replicas of 1 million unique cDNA reads from the same blood draw. To avoid experimental bias, donors of different ages were distributed randomly across sequencing lanes. What the work shows at the level of the full study, not this receptor alone: As age increased, observed TCR beta diversity per million T cells dropped in a roughly linear way, and a significant reduction was already evident by age approximately 40. The CMV infection status of donors was not known, potentially confounding age-related changes in expanded clonotypes. A strong correlation was found between observed TCR beta diversity and the percentage of naive T cells measured by flow cytometry. Estimates of total diversity based on one million sequenced T cells were considered lower bounds and underestimates. Compared with the aged group, the long-lived group had more naive CD4+ T cells, fewer expanded clones and increased TCR diversity, suggesting age selection. Because profiling used bulk unsorted PBMCs, naive and antigen-experienced compartments could not be compared conclusively.

On this clonotype itself: The target of this receptor is not known. The record has no base qualities; no much larger clone is one base away.

Library preparation employed 5' RACE. Sequencing relied on an Illumina HiSeq 2500. A second PCR of about 7 to 12 cycles was run with a J-beta primer mix and a sample-barcoded 5' primer. Each TCR beta cDNA molecule received a unique molecular identifier from a template-switch 5' adaptor carrying 12 random nucleotides. Each sample yielded at least 3 million CDR3-containing paired-end reads. First-strand cDNA was synthesized from all RNA with the Mint cDNA synthesis kit, primed by a TRBC-specific oligonucleotide. After uracil-DNA glycosylase treatment, a first 18-cycle PCR used universal primers M1SS and BC2_uni_R on all cDNA. On the study's bioinformatics: Each sample was normalized by randomly selecting 1 million high-quality reads, each carrying a distinct molecular identifier. Reads with shared molecular identifiers were discarded instead of being binned into consensus sequences. MiTCR, run with a Q25 quality threshold and the strictest error-elimination algorithm, handled CDR3 identification, clonotype clustering and error correction. A nonparametric unseen species model with Euler transformation was used to estimate a lower bound on total TCR beta diversity. TCRdb took the public reads, trimmed them with fastp at Q25, ran MiXCR for clone calling and kept in-frame beta chains. All rows with the same CDR3 protein become a single entry with the most common DNA and genes. The authors' filters were not applied to this entry. The sample table contains just over 800,000 distinct CDR3 sequences; only one count was recorded for about 59% of them. Of the sample, around a quarter falls within the top ten clones.

Donors were 30 to 45 systemically healthy Caucasian individuals from Russia aged about 6 to 100 years. About 9.6 milliliters of peripheral blood were collected from each donor into EDTA-treated Vacutainer tubes. PBMCs were isolated by Ficoll-Paque density-gradient centrifugation, with at least 7 million obtained per sample. Total RNA, at least 6 micrograms per sample, was extracted from PBMCs with Trizol reagent. The percentages of naive CD45RAhigh/CD27high T cells were determined by flow cytometry on a PBMC aliquot from every donor. The germline V gene sets CDR1 to ENHRY and CDR2 to SYGVKD. The CDR3 runs 14 amino acids, cysteine and phenylalanine included. Only the CDR3 DNA stays, 42 bases, in frame from base 1. From V the trimming removes 6 bases and from J it removes 1 base, while the gene matches leave 4 bases of the junction unaccounted for.

In this chain, TRBV10-3 is recombined with TRBJ2-7; the junction holds 9 bases that match TRBD1. This receptor was taken from a man aged 25-45 years in good health. Material for sequencing was blood. The CDR3 has the sequence CAISRQGGSYEQYF. The DNA sequence is TGTGCCATCAGCAGACAGGGGGGATCCTACGAGCAGTACTTC.